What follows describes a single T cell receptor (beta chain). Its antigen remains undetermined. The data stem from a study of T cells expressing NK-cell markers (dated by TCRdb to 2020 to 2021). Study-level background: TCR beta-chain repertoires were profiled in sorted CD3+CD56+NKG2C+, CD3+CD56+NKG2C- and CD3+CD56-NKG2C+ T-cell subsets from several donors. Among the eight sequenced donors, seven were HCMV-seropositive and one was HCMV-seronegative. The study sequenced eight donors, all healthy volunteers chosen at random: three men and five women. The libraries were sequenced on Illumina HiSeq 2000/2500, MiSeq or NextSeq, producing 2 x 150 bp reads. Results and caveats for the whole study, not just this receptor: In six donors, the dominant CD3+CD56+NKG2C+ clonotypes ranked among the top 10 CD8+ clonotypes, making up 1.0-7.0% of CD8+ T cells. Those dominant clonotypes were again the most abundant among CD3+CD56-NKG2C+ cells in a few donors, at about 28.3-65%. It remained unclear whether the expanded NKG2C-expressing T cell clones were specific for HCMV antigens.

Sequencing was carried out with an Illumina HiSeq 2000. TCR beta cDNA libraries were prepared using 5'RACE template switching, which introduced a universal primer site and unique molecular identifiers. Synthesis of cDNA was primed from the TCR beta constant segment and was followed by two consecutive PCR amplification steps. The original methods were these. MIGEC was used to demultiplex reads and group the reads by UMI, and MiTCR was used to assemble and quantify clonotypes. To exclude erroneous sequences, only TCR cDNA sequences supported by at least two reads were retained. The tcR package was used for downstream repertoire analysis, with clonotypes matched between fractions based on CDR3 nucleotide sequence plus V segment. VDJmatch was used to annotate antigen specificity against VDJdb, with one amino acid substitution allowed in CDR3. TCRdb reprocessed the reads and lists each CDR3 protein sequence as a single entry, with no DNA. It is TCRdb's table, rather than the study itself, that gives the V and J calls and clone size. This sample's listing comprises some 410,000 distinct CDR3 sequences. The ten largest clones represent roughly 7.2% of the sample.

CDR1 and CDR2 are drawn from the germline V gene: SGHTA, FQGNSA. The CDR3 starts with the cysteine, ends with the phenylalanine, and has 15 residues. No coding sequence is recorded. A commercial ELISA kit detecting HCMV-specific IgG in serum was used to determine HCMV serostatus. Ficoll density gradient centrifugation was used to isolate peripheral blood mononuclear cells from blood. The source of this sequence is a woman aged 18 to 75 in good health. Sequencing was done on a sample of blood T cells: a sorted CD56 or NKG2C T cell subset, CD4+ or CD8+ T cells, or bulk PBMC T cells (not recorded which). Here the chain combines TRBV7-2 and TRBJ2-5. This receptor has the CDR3 CASSLARQFIETQYF.